Below are 11 T cell receptor beta chains sequenced from a single sample in a study of shared clonotypes between healthy human individuals. TCRdb's copy holds only in-frame clones and misses some; the assay was immunoSEQ multiplex PCR. The sample shows about 480,000 clones, 79% of them seen only once. The sample was PBMCs. The origin of the receptors is a woman between 40 and 50 years old in good health. Some clones in this sample may be carry-over from other donors' samples.

The table lists this clone with a few counts. This chain connects TRBV30 to TRBJ2-1, with D unresolved. Germline V gene lookup returns CDR1 GTSNPN and CDR2 SVGIG (reference sequence). Trimming removed 2 bases from V and 7 bases from J, with 9 bases in between. CDR3 length: 12 amino acids. CDR3 region: CAWSQVGNEQFF. In DNA, the CDR3 is TGTGCCTGGAGTCAGGTGGGGAATGAGCAGTTCTTC.

The chain couples TRBV6-4 to TRBJ2-2; D is ambiguous. The CDR3 has 14 amino acids. Germline values: CDR1 MRHNA, CDR2 SNTAGT. The V gene lost 4 bases and the J gene lost 4 bases, with 10 bases spanning the gap. DNA for the CDR3: TGTGCCAGCAGTGGTGGTAGTAGCACCGGGGAGCTGTTTTTT. The encoded protein is CASSGGSSTGELFF.

The CDR3 coding sequence is TGTGCCAGCTCACTGCACGGTGAGGGGAACACTGAAGCTTTCTTT. Translating it yields CASSLHGEGNTEAFF. The rearrangement links TRBV18 to TRBJ1-1; D unclear. V was clipped by 4 bases and J by 1 base, with 13 bases between them. The CDR3 has 15 amino acids. Germline loops: CDR1 KGHSH, CDR2 LQKENI.

The gene calls are TRBV30 and TRBJ2-3; D assignment may be TRBD1 or TRBD2 (5 bases each). The CDR3 contains 14 residues. CDR1 is GTSNPN, CDR2 SVGIG, per germline (reference sequence). Trimming removed 1 base from V and 4 bases from J, with 12 bases in between. The CDR3 nucleotides are TGTGCCTGGAGTGGGGGGAGTGGGGCAGATACGCAGTATTTT. Translating gives CAWSGGSGADTQYF.

This clone was recorded a few times. The V call is TRBV5-4, the J call TRBJ2-7; maybe TRBD2 (6 bases). Deletions cut 1 base from V and 5 bases from J, with 13 bases between. This CDR3 is built from 14 residues. Germline V CDR1 and CDR2: SGHNT, YYREEE (reference sequence). The CDR3 here is CASSLFGSPHEQYF. CDR3 DNA sequence: TGTGCCAGCAGCTTGTTCGGGAGTCCCCACGAGCAGTACTTC. Together with reference TRBV5-4 and TRBJ2-7, the CDR3 gives the full variable domain: ETGVTQSPTHLIKTRGQQVTLRCSSQSGHNTVSWYQQALGQGPQFIFQYYREEENGRGNFPPRFSGLQFPNYSSELNVNALELDDSALYLCASSLFGSPHEQYFGPGTRLTVT.

The V and J genes are TRBV10-3 and TRBJ1-1; a weak D match, TRBD1 (6 bases). Germline V gives CDR1 ENHRY, CDR2 SYGVKD. V was clipped by 2 bases and J by 1 base, with 11 bases between them. The CDR3 has 15 residues. DNA of the CDR3: TGTGCCATCAGTGAGGCAGGGGTTTGGAACACTGAAGCTTTCTTT. Translation: CAISEAGVWNTEAFF.

This sequence joins TRBV6-5 and TRBJ2-1; D is possibly TRBD2 (6 bases). The CDR3 contains 15 residues. The germline gives CDR1 MNHEY, CDR2 SVGAGI. The ends were cut back, 5 bases at V and 1 base at J, with 12 bases in the middle. CDR3 sequence: CASSGREPSYNEQFF. The CDR3 bases are TGTGCCAGCAGTGGTCGGGAGCCTTCCTACAATGAGCAGTTCTTC.

This clone occurred many times. The rearrangement joins TRBV18 to TRBJ1-1; D remains unclear. Between the trimmed V and J ends, which lost 5 bases and 5 bases, there was a span of 12 bases. The CDR3 is made up of 13 amino acids. Germline CDR1 is KGHSH and CDR2 is LQKENI. Written as DNA, the CDR3 is TGTGCCAGCTCATTATACATGTGGACTGAAGCTTTCTTT. The encoded protein is CASSLYMWTEAFF.

This chain connects TRBV7-2 to TRBJ2-6; D is possibly TRBD1 (6 bases). V was shortened by 0 bases and J by 0 bases, with 9 bases between the two germline ends. CDR1 is SGHTA and CDR2 is FQGNSA in the germline V gene. This CDR3 is 17 amino acids long. The CDR3 coding sequence is TGTGCCAGCAGCTTAGCGCCGACAGGCTCTGGGGCCAACGTCCTGACTTTC. It specifies CASSLAPTGSGANVLTF.

The chain has TRBV5-1 and TRBJ1-5, with 7 bases identical to TRBD1. V lost 4 bases and J lost 5; bases outside the gene matches: 9. Germline loops: CDR1 SGHRS, CDR2 YFSETQ. The CDR3 spans 15 residues. Here the CDR3 DNA reads TGCGCCAGCAGCCCAAACCCCGACAGGGATCAGCCCCAGCATTTT. This encodes CASSPNPDRDQPQHF.

V gene TRBV23-1 combines with J gene TRBJ2-2; possibly TRBD1 or TRBD2 for D (6 bases each). TRBV23-1 is classed as an ORF, of uncertain function. Trimming stripped 1 base from V and 7 bases from J, with 10 bases between. The CDR3 totals 14 residues. For the CDR3, the DNA is TGCGCCAGCAGTCAATGGGGGGCGATCGGGGAGCTGTTTTTT. Its protein product is CASSQWGAIGELFF.